The source of this TCR beta chain is a study of blood T cell repertoires in COVID-19 (dated by TCRdb to 2018 to 2020). Notes on the research overall: Samples covering the acute and convalescent phases of COVID-19 were provided by collaborators in the United States, Italy and Spain. Where HLA class I and class II types were available, the types were taken from metadata supplied by the sample provider, not from assay-based typing. Samples were obtained from the ongoing ImmuneRACE study (first 160 participants) and from over a thousand subjects provided by 6 global collaborators. The prospective study material was composed of cDNA or gDNA derived from T cells, B-cell-depleted T cells, or PBMCs. The repertoires were released in a freely available public database meant as a resource for research on the immune response to SARS-CoV-2. Sample metadata almost always included a de-identified subject ID, COVID-19 status, age in years and sex. The dataset comprised deeply sampled blood TCRbeta repertoires from subjects exposed to, actively infected with, or recovered from COVID-19. General conclusions and limits of the study: The quantity of clinical and demographic metadata differed by source and by participant and was supplied without curation.

The cysteine opens and the phenylalanine closes a CDR3 of 15 amino acids. The kept DNA is CDR3 alone, 45 bases in frame from the first base. At the junction V is shortened by 4 bases and J by 0 bases, with 13 bases in between. Based on the germline V gene, the CDR1 and CDR2 sequences are SGHRS and YFSETQ. TCRbeta CDR3 regions were amplified from genomic DNA using the immunoSEQ Assay, a bias-controlled multiplex PCR. Processing in the source paper ran as follows. Nucleated cell counts per sample were estimated from amplification of reference gene primers within the assay. To quantify the absolute abundance of each unique TCRbeta CDR3 rearrangement, sequence reads were collapsed and filtered. Productive Simpson clonality was computed per sample as the square root of Simpson's diversity index over productive rearrangements. Sourced from immuneACCESS, this table was stored by TCRdb with only in-frame sequences that have V and J called. A share of the clones is absent; for the studies checked, an unresolved V gene accounts for under half, and the remainder has no known explanation. V, J and clone size are those of that table, while D and trimming were read from the DNA. This sample is represented by roughly 120,000 clones; 90% of them were singletons. The ten largest clones take up 1.8% of the sample.

Comment on this clone: Its antigen remains undetermined. It has no much larger one-base neighbor in the sample; base qualities were not kept.

Each collaborating institution followed its own protocols to collect whole blood in K2EDTA tubes. For TCRbeta analysis, collaborators shipped samples in one of three forms: frozen whole blood, isolated PBMCs, or DNA extracted from either of those sample types. The rearrangement combines TRBV5-1 with TRBJ2-5, with the D segment identity uncertain. The specimen sequenced was peripheral blood. The clonotype comes from a human donor with active COVID-19. The donor label of this sample is uncertain. The CDR3: CASSPESRYQETQYF. The DNA is TGCGCCAGCAGCCCCGAGAGCCGATACCAAGAGACCCAGTACTTC.